Each of the 7 T cell receptor beta chains below was sequenced from the same sample in a study of radiotherapy plus CTLA-4 blockade in lung cancer. Assay used: immunoSEQ multiplex PCR; TCRdb lists only in-frame clones, some missing. The repertoire holds some 45,000 clones, with 70% to 80% as singletons. The sample in question was peripheral blood, obtained from a patient treated with radiotherapy plus ipilimumab. Receptors were obtained from a human donor with non-small cell lung cancer who had stable disease on radiotherapy plus ipilimumab.

The chain links TRBV30 to TRBJ2-3; 11 bases line up with TRBD2. V shed 3 bases and J 2 bases; nucleotides not matched to a gene: 1. Germline assignment: CDR1 GTSNPN and CDR2 SVGIG (reference sequence). The CDR3 spans 14 residues. The CDR3 reads CAWRGLADTDTQYF. CDR3 in DNA: TGTGCCTGGAGGGGACTAGCGGACACAGATACGCAGTATTTT.

V is TRBV19 and J is TRBJ2-5, with D perhaps assigned TRBD1 or TRBD2 (5 bases each). The CDR3 is 14 residues long. Germline loops: CDR1 LNHDA, CDR2 SQIVND (reference sequence). V was cut by 5 bases and J by 3 bases, with 13 bases left in between. For the CDR3, the DNA is TGTGCCAGTAGTCCAGGGAGTTGGAAAGAGACCCAGTACTTC. Translating gives CASSPGSWKETQYF.

The chain links TRBV19 to TRBJ1-1; D not resolved. Germline CDR1 and CDR2: LNHDA and SQIVND (reference sequence). Trimming shortened V by 3 bases and J by 6 bases, and 26 bases separated the two germline ends. This CDR3 has 18 amino acids. The CDR3 DNA follows: TGTGCCAGTAGTATCGGGGTTGCTGCGGCAACTCGGGGTGCTGAAGCTTTCTTT. Translating it yields CASSIGVAAATRGAEAFF.

In this sample, this clone turned up a few times. V is TRBV6-5 and J is TRBJ1-5; no definite D call. The CDR3 consists of 15 residues. The germline gives CDR1 MNHEY, CDR2 SVGAGI. With 6 bases removed from V and 0 bases from J, the gap between germline ends came to 12 bases. CDR3: CASREQLYSNQPQHF. CDR3 nucleotide sequence: TGTGCCAGCAGGGAACAGCTATATAGCAATCAGCCCCAGCATTTT.

The chain joins TRBV10-3 to TRBJ2-1; D is tentatively TRBD1 or TRBD2 (5 bases each). The CDR3 runs 12 residues. V was clipped by 11 bases and J by 0 bases, with 8 bases between them. The germline V gene has CDR1 ENHRY and CDR2 SYGVKD. The CDR3 protein is CALGDSYNEQFF. The CDR3 DNA is TGTGCCTTGGGGGACTCCTACAATGAGCAGTTCTTC.

The V and J genes are TRBV6-5 and TRBJ1-1, with 8 bases lining up with TRBD1. V gave up 6 bases and J gave up 1 base; unmatched junction bases: 4. The germline gives CDR1 MNHEY, CDR2 SVGAGI. The CDR3 runs 14 residues. CDR3 loop: CASSGQGWNTEAFF. CDR3 bases: TGTGCCAGCAGCGGACAGGGTTGGAACACTGAAGCTTTCTTT.

The CDR3 protein is CAISGGTDNEQFF. DNA for the CDR3: TGTGCCATCAGTGGGGGGACTGACAATGAGCAGTTCTTC. This sequence joins TRBV10-3 and TRBJ2-1; D is possibly TRBD2 (6 bases). V was shortened by 4 bases and J by 5 bases, with 9 bases between the two germline ends. The germline gives CDR1 ENHRY, CDR2 SYGVKD. The length of the CDR3 is 13 residues.